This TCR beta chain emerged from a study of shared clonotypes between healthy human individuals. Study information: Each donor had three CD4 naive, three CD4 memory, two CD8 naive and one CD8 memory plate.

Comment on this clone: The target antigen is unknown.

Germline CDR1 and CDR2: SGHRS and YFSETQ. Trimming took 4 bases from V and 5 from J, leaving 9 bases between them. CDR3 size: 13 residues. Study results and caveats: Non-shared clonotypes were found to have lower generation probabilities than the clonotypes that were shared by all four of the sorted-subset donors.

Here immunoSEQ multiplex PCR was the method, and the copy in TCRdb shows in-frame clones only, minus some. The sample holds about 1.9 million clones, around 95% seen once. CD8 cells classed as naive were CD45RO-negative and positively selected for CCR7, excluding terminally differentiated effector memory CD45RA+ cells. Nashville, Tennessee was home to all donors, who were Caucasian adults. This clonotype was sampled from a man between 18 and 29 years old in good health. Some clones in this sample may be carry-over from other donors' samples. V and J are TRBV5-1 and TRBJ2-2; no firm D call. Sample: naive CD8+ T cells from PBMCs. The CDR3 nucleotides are TGCGCCAGCAGCCCGGACGTGACCGGGGAGCTGTTTTTT. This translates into CASSPDVTGELFF.